A single sample gave rise to the 22 T cell receptor beta chains below, sequenced in a study of blood T cell repertoires in COVID-19. The repertoire was sequenced with immunoSEQ multiplex PCR; TCRdb's copy has only in-frame clones and lacks some. The table includes some 390,000 clones, roughly 86% detected once. Sequencing used peripheral blood. The receptors originated from a woman aged 55-69 years with COVID-19, enrolled during active disease.

The chain has TRBV6-5 and TRBJ1-3, with D perhaps TRBD1 (5 bases). V was clipped by 4 bases and J by 2 bases, with 12 bases between them. Germline CDR1 is MNHEY and CDR2 is SVGAGI. The CDR3 is 15 residues long. In nucleotides, the CDR3 is TGTGCCAGCAGTTCCGGACACAGCACTGGAAACACCATATATTTT. This translates into CASSSGHSTGNTIYF.

This sequence joins TRBV6-5 and TRBJ1-2, with 11 nucleotides matching TRBD1. V trimming: 6 bases; J trimming: 0 bases; junction bases outside the gene matches: 0. The CDR3 has 14 residues. The germline gives CDR1 MNHEY, CDR2 SVGAGI. CDR3 nucleotides: TGTGCCAGCAGGGGACAGGGGGCTAACTATGGCTACACCTTC. It codes for CASRGQGANYGYTF.

This sequence joins TRBV19 and TRBJ2-6; a possible D gene is TRBD2 (7 bases). CDR3 size: 17 residues. Germline V gives CDR1 LNHDA, CDR2 SQIVND (reference sequence). The V and J ends lost 7 bases and 2 bases respectively, with 18 bases between them. CDR3 DNA sequence: TGTGCCAGTACCCACCAAGGGGGGGTAGCTGGGGCCAACGTCCTGACTTTC. Translating it yields CASTHQGGVAGANVLTF.

The chain links TRBV6-5 to TRBJ1-2; D may be TRBD1 (6 bases). The CDR3 has 15 amino acids. Germline loops: CDR1 MNHEY, CDR2 SVGAGI. V gave up 5 bases and J gave up 0 bases, with 13 bases separating them. CDR3 sequence reads: CASSRTASANYGYTF. In nucleotides, the CDR3 is TGTGCCAGCAGTCGGACAGCCTCAGCTAACTATGGCTACACCTTC.

V is TRBV29-1 and J is TRBJ2-5; 7 bases map to TRBD1. The CDR3 runs 11 residues. The V gene end was trimmed by 8 bases and the J gene end by 4 bases; junction bases not matched to a gene: 4. Germline V gene data show CDR1 as SQVTM and CDR2 as ANQGSEA. The CDR3 loop is CSPRQGETQYF. The CDR3 DNA sequence: TGCAGCCCCCGACAGGGAGAGACCCAGTACTTC.

This chain uses TRBV7-8 with TRBJ2-3, with TRBD2 matching over 9 bases. The CDR3 is 16 amino acids. With V trimmed by 5 bases and J by 4 bases, 10 bases remained unmatched. Germline V gene sequence: CDR1 SGHVS, CDR2 FQNEAQ. The CDR3 DNA is TGTGCCAGCAGCCTTAGGACTAGCGATGCCTCAGATACGCAGTATTTT. Translation: CASSLRTSDASDTQYF. The whole variable domain, remainder taken from reference TRBV7-8 and TRBJ2-3, is GAGVSQSPRYKVAKRGQDVALRCDPISGHVSLFWYQQALGQGPEFLTYFQNEAQLDKSGLPSDRFFAERPEGSVSTLKIQRTQQEDSAVYLCASSLRTSDASDTQYFGPGTRLTVL.

CDR3: CASSTFRGGRSTEAFF. The CDR3 region has the DNA TGTGCCAGCAGCACCTTCAGGGGCGGAAGGAGCACTGAAGCTTTCTTT. The rearrangement links TRBV7-9 to TRBJ1-1; TRBD1 might be the D (6 bases). V gave up 5 bases and J gave up 4 bases, with 20 bases separating them. This CDR3 spans 16 amino acids. Germline values: CDR1 SEHNR, CDR2 FQNEAQ (reference sequence).

This chain links TRBV7-8 with TRBJ2-7, with D possibly matching TRBD1 (6 bases). The V gene's germline CDR1 is SGHVS and CDR2 FQNEAQ. V was cut by 1 base and J by 3 bases, with 19 bases left in between. The CDR3 consists of 17 residues. The CDR3 DNA follows: TGTGCCAGCAGCTTAGTTCAGACAGGCCGACTCTTCTACGAGCAGTACTTC. Translating it yields CASSLVQTGRLFYEQYF. Based on the CDR3 plus reference TRBV7-8 and TRBJ2-7, the full variable domain is GAGVSQSPRYKVAKRGQDVALRCDPISGHVSLFWYQQALGQGPEFLTYFQNEAQLDKSGLPSDRFFAERPEGSVSTLKIQRTQQEDSAVYLCASSLVQTGRLFYEQYFGPGTRLTVT.

This chain joins TRBV5-1 and TRBJ2-7; weak D call: TRBD1 (5 bases). The V and J ends lost 5 bases and 0 bases respectively, with 21 bases between them. CDR1 and CDR2 from the germline V gene are SGHRS and YFSETQ. The CDR3 contains 17 residues. As DNA, the CDR3 is TGCGCCAGCAGTTCTAGTCCCGACAGTTCCAGCTCCTACGAGCAGTACTTC. The encoded protein is CASSSSPDSSSSYEQYF.

The rearrangement joins TRBV7-2 to TRBJ1-1; no reliable D call. V lost 2 bases, J lost 0 bases, and 7 bases lay in between. Germline V gives CDR1 SGHTA, CDR2 FQGNSA. The CDR3 is 14 amino acids. The CDR3 DNA is TGTGCCAGCAGCTTACTCAGGATGAACACTGAAGCTTTCTTT. Its translation: CASSLLRMNTEAFF.

This sequence joins TRBV5-1 and TRBJ2-5; TRBD2 is a possible D gene (5 bases). This CDR3 has 14 amino acids. Germline V gene lookup returns CDR1 SGHRS and CDR2 YFSETQ. Trimming removed 0 bases at V and 1 base at J, with 7 bases between. The CDR3 region is CASSLGGFQETQYF. CDR3 in DNA: TGCGCCAGCAGCTTGGGAGGGTTCCAAGAGACCCAGTACTTC.

The chain links TRBV28 to TRBJ2-7; 9 bases are a match to TRBD1. CDR1 and CDR2 from the germline V gene are MDHEN and SYDVKM. Trimming cost V 6 bases and J 3 bases; bases outside gene matches: 9. This CDR3 is 15 amino acids long. The CDR3, as DNA: TGTGCCAGCAGGACCCCCGGGACAGGGTACTACGAGCAGTACTTC. Protein: CASRTPGTGYYEQYF. The variable domain in full, completed from reference TRBV28 and TRBJ2-7, reads DVKVTQSSRYLVKRTGEKVFLECVQDMDHENMFWYRQDPGLGLRLIYFSYDVKMKEKGDIPEGYSVSREKKERFSLILESASTNQTSMYLCASRTPGTGYYEQYFGPGTRLTVT.

This chain uses TRBV5-1 with TRBJ1-1, with TRBD1 as a possible D gene (6 bases). The V end was cut by 4 bases, the J end by 7 bases, with 17 bases between. There are 14 residues in the CDR3. Germline-derived CDR1 and CDR2 are SGHRS and YFSETQ. The CDR3 nucleotides are TGCGCCAGCAGCATGACCCGTTTGGACAGTGAAGCTTTCTTT. It yields the protein CASSMTRLDSEAFF.

The chain employs TRBV29-1 and TRBJ1-2; 10 bases fit TRBD1. Germline V CDR1 and CDR2: SQVTM, ANQGSEA. V was clipped by 4 bases and J by 7 bases; unmatched bases: 6. The CDR3 totals 13 residues. CDR3 bases: TGCAGCGTTGTTGAGGGACAGGGGATTGGCTACACCTTC. This translates into CSVVEGQGIGYTF.

This clone was seen more than once but under ten times. The chain couples TRBV27 to TRBJ2-2, with D uncertain. Germline-derived CDR1 and CDR2 are MNHEY and SMNVEV (reference sequence). CDR3 length: 14 residues. The V end was cut by 4 bases, the J end by 0 bases, with 6 bases between. The CDR3 loop reads CASSYQTNTGELFF. The CDR3 region has the DNA TGTGCCAGCAGTTACCAGACGAACACCGGGGAGCTGTTTTTT.

This sequence joins TRBV6-5 and TRBJ1-4; D is uncertain. Trimming left V 5 bases short and J 3 bases short, with 7 bases between. CDR1 and CDR2 (germline): MNHEY, SVGAGI. CDR3 length equals 13 residues. The CDR3 coding sequence is TGTGCCAGCAGTAACCCGGCTAATGAAAAACTGTTTTTT. This translates into CASSNPANEKLFF.

The chain uses TRBV27 and TRBJ2-5; 9 positions agree with TRBD1. With V trimmed by 2 bases and J by 2 bases, 3 bases remained unmatched. Per the germline V gene, CDR1 is MNHEY and CDR2 is SMNVEV (reference sequence). This CDR3 contains 15 residues. The DNA of the CDR3 is TGTGCCAGCAGTTTAATGGGACAGGGTCAAGAGACCCAGTACTTC. This sequence encodes CASSLMGQGQETQYF.

This clone was found once. The chain is built from TRBV7-8 and TRBJ2-2; D is ambiguous. V dropped 1 base and J dropped 7 bases, with 10 bases sitting between them. The CDR3 loop spans 14 amino acids. Germline V gives CDR1 SGHVS, CDR2 FQNEAQ. Here the CDR3 reads CASSLGPSGGELFF. CDR3 bases: TGTGCCAGCAGCTTAGGGCCCTCGGGCGGGGAGCTGTTTTTT.

The chain links TRBV7-9 to TRBJ1-4; a possible D gene is TRBD1 (5 bases). Looked up from germline, CDR1 is SEHNR and CDR2 is FQNEAQ (reference sequence). The CDR3 spans 13 residues. Trimming stripped 0 bases from V and 8 bases from J, with 7 bases between. CDR3 bases: TGTGCCAGCAGCTTAGCCCCAGGGGAAAAACTGTTTTTT. It specifies CASSLAPGEKLFF.

The gene calls are TRBV6-2 or TRBV6-3 and TRBJ1-4, with 7 bases aligning to TRBD1. This CDR3 contains 15 residues. J was trimmed by 5 bases and V by 0 bases; bases with no gene match: 3. CDR1 is MNHEY, CDR2 SVGEGT, per germline. The CDR3 DNA is TGTGCCAGCAGTTACTCAGAGGGGGCGAATGAAAAACTGTTTTTT. This translates into CASSYSEGANEKLFF.

V is TRBV28 and J is TRBJ2-1; 11 bases map to TRBD2. The CDR3 spans 16 residues. CDR1 is MDHEN and CDR2 is SYDVKM in the germline V gene. J gave up 3 bases and V 6 bases, and 7 bases lay outside the gene matches. The CDR3: CASSPLAGGDYNEQFF. DNA of the CDR3: TGTGCCAGCAGCCCATTAGCGGGGGGGGACTACAATGAGCAGTTCTTC. The full variable domain, completed using reference TRBV28 and TRBJ2-1, is DVKVTQSSRYLVKRTGEKVFLECVQDMDHENMFWYRQDPGLGLRLIYFSYDVKMKEKGDIPEGYSVSREKKERFSLILESASTNQTSMYLCASSPLAGGDYNEQFFGPGTRLTVL.

This clone has a single count. The rearrangement uses TRBV11-2 and TRBJ2-5, with TRBD1 matching 9 bases. Germline V gives CDR1 SGHAT, CDR2 FQNNGV. After removal of 4 bases from V and 7 bases from J, the junction contained 13 bases not matched to a gene. This CDR3 is 16 amino acids long. The CDR3 protein is CASSSGQGPTRGTQYF. The CDR3 DNA reads TGTGCCAGCAGCTCAGGACAGGGGCCTACCCGGGGGACCCAGTACTTC. The whole variable domain, filled in from reference TRBV11-2 and TRBJ2-5, reads EAGVAQSPRYKIIEKRQSVAFWCNPISGHATLYWYQQILGQGPKLLIQFQNNGVVDDSQLPKDRFSAERLKGVDSTLKIQPAKLEDSAVYLCASSSGQGPTRGTQYFGPGTRLLVL.